This T cell receptor beta chain was captured in a study of regulatory and conventional T cells in RAG deficiency. Study results and caveats: Shorter CDR3s in all patient subsets; >85% Treg-Tconv overlap in Omenn. Compared with controls, unique Treg TCR beta sequences dropped roughly 100-fold in Omenn syndrome and CID/AS.

Remarks on this clone: The antigen remains undetermined.

The CDR3 is 14 residues long. Trimming took 5 bases from V and 9 from J; bases not matched to a gene: 10. CDR1 MNHEY and CDR2 SVGAGI come from the germline V gene. The method was immunoSEQ multiplex PCR; TCRdb's version includes in-frame clones alone and lacks a portion of them. The data contain 20,000 to 25,000 clones, nearly 96% of them singletons. The sorted conventional CD4+ T cells were CD25-low and CD127-high, with genomic DNA sequenced. In addition, the sample was reused for a study of regulatory T cells. Per that paper: The PCR used 52 TRBV and 13 TRBJ primers. Patient repertoires had restricted TRB V-J pairs and skewed V and J usage, most in Tregs.

The chain uses TRBV6-5 and TRBJ1-1; TRBD1 matches at 9 bases. The sample was CD25- CD4+ T cells sorted from blood. The sequence derives from a human donor in good health. In DNA, the CDR3 is TGTGCCAGCAGTCCGGCGGACAGGGGAAGAAAAGCTTTCTTT. The encoded protein is CASSPADRGRKAFF.